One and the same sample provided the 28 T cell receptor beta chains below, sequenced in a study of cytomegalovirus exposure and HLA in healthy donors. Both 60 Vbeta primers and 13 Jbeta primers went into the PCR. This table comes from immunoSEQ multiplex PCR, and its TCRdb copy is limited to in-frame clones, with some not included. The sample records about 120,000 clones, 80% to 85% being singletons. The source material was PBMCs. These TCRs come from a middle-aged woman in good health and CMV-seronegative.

CDR3 in DNA: TGTGCCAGCGGACAGTCGAGCTCCTACGAGCAGTACTTC. It is translated as CASGQSSSYEQYF. The chain carries TRBV10-3 and TRBJ2-5, with D possibly TRBD1 on 6 matching bases. With the DNA end fitting TRBJ2-7 better, the J assignment may be wrong. Germline loops: CDR1 ENHRY, CDR2 SYGVKD. The CDR3 sequence is 13 residues long.

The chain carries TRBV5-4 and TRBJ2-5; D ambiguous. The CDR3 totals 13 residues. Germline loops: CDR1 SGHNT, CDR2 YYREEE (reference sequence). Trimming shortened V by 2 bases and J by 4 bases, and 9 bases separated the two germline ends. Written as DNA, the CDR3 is TGTGCCAGCAGCTTCGAGGTTAGAGAGACCCAGTACTTC. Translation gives CASSFEVRETQYF.

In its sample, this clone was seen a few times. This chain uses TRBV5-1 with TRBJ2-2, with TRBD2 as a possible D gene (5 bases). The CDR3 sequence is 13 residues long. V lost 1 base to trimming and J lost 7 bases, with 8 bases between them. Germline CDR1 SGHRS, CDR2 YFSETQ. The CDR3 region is CASSLIAGGELFF. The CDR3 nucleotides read TGCGCCAGCAGCTTGATCGCGGGCGGGGAGCTGTTTTTT.

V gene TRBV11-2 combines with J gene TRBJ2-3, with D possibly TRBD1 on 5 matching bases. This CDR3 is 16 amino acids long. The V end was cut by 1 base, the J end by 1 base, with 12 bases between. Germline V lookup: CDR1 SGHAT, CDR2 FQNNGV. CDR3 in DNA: TGTGCCAGCAGCTTAGGACAGCTGGCCGGCACAGATACGCAGTATTTT. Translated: CASSLGQLAGTDTQYF.

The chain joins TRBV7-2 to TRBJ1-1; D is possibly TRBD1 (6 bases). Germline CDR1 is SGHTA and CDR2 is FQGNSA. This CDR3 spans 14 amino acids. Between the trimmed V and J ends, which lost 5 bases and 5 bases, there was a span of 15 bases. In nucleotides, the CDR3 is TGTGCCAGCAGCGTACAGGGATGGGGAACTGAAGCTTTCTTT. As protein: CASSVQGWGTEAFF. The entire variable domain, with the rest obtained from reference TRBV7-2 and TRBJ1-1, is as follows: GAGVSQSPSNKVTEKGKDVELRCDPISGHTALYWYRQSLGQGLEFLIYFQGNSAPDKSGLPSDRFSAERTGGSVSTLTIQRTQQEDSAVYLCASSVQGWGTEAFFGQGTRLTVV.

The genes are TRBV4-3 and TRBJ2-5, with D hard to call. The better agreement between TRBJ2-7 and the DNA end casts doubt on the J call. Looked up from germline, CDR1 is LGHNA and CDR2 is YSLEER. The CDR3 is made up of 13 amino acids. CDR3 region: CATYGNGHYEQYF. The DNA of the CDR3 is TGCGCCACCTATGGTAACGGCCACTACGAGCAGTACTTC.

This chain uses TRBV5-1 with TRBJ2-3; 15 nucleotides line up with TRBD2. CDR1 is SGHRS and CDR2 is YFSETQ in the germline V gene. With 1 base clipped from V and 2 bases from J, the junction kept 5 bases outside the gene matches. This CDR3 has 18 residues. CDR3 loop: CASSLPRTSGGATDTQYF. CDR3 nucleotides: TGCGCCAGCAGCTTGCCACGGACTAGCGGGGGGGCCACAGATACGCAGTATTTT. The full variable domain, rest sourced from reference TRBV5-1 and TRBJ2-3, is KAGVTQTPRYLIKTRGQQVTLSCSPISGHRSVSWYQQTPGQGLQFLFEYFSETQRNKGNFPGRFSGRQFSNSRSEMNVSTLELGDSALYLCASSLPRTSGGATDTQYFGPGTRLTVL.

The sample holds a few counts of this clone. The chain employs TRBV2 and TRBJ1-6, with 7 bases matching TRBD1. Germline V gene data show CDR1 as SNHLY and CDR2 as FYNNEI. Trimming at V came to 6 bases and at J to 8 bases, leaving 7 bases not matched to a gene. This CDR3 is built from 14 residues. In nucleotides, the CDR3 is TGTGCCAGCAGGTTAGACAGGGTGGATTCACCCCTCCACTTT. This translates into CASRLDRVDSPLHF.

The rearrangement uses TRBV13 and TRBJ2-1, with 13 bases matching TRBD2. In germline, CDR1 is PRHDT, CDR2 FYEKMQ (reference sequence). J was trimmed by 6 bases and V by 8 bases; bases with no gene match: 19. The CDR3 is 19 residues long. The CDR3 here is CASRHLGTSGEVRINEQFF. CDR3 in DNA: TGTGCCAGCCGACACCTCGGGACTAGCGGGGAGGTCAGGATCAATGAGCAGTTCTTC.

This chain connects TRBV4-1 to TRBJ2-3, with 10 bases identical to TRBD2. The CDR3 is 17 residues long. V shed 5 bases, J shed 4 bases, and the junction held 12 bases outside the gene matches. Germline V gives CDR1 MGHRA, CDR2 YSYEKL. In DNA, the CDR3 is TGCGCCAGCAGCTATACTCTCCTAGCGGGGGATGCAGATACGCAGTATTTT. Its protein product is CASSYTLLAGDADTQYF.

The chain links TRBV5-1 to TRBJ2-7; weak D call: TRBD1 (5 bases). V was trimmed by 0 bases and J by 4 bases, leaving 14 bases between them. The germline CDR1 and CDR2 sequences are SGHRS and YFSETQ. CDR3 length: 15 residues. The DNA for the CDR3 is TGCGCCAGCAGCTTGGATGGGGCTAGGCTTTACGAGCAGTACTTC. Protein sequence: CASSLDGARLYEQYF. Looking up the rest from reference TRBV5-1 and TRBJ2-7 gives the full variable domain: KAGVTQTPRYLIKTRGQQVTLSCSPISGHRSVSWYQQTPGQGLQFLFEYFSETQRNKGNFPGRFSGRQFSNSRSEMNVSTLELGDSALYLCASSLDGARLYEQYFGPGTRLTVT.

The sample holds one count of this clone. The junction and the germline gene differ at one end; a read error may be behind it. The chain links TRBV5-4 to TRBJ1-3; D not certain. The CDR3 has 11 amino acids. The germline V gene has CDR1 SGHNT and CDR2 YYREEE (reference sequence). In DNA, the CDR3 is TGTGCCAGCAGCTTAAGAAACACCACATATTTT. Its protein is CASSLRNTTYF. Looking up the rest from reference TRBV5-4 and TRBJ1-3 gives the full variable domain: ETGVTQSPTHLIKTRGQQVTLRCSSQSGHNTVSWYQQALGQGPQFIFQYYREEENGRGNFPPRFSGLQFPNYSSELNVNALELDDSALYLCASSLRNTTYFGEGSWLTVV.

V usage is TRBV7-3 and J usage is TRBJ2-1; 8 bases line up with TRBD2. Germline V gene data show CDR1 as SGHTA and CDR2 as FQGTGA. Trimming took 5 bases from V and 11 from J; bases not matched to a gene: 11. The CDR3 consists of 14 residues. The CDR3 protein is CASSPSGTSQKQFF. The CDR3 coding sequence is TGTGCCAGCAGCCCCTCCGGGACTAGTCAAAAGCAGTTCTTC.

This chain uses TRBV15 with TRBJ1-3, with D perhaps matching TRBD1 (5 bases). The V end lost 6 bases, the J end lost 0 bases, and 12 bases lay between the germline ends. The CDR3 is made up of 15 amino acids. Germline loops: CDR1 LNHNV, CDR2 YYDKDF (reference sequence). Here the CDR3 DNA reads TGTGCCACCAGTATCGGGGGATCCTCTGGAAACACCATATATTTT. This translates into CATSIGGSSGNTIYF.

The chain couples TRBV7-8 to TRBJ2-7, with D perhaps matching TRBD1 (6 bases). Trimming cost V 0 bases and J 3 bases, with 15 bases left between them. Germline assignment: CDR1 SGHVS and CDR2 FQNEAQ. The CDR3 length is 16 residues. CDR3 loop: CASSLAGTFTVYEQYF. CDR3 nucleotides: TGTGCCAGCAGCTTAGCGGGGACATTTACAGTCTACGAGCAGTACTTC.

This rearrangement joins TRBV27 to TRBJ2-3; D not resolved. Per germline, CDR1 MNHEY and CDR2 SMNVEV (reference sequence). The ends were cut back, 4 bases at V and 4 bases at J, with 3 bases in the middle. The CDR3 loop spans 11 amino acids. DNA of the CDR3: TGTGCCAGCAGTTCGGCAGATACGCAGTATTTT. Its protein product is CASSSADTQYF.

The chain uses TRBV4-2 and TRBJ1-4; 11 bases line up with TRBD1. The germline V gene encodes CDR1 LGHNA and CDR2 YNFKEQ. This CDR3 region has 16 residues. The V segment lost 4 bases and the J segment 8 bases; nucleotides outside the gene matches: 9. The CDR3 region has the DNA TGTGCCAGCAGCCTCCCGTCGGGACAGGGGGGCGAAAAACTGTTTTTT. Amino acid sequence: CASSLPSGQGGEKLFF.

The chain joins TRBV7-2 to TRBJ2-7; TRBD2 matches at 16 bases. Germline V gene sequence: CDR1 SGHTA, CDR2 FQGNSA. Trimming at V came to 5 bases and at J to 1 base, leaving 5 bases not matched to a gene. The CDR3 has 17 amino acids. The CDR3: CASSPGLAGGHSYEQYF. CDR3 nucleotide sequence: TGTGCCAGCAGCCCGGGACTAGCGGGAGGGCATTCCTACGAGCAGTACTTC.

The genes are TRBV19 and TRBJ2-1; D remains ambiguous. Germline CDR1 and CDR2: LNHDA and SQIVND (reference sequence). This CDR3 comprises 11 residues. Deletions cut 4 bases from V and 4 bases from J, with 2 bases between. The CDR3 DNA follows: TGTGCCAGTAGTACATACAATGAGCAGTTCTTC. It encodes CASSTYNEQFF.

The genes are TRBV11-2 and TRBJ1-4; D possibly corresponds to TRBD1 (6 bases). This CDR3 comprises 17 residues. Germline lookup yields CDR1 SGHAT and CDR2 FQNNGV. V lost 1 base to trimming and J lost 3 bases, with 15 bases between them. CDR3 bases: TGTGCCAGCAGCTTAGTGCTGGGGGCGGCTTCTAATGAAAAACTGTTTTTT. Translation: CASSLVLGAASNEKLFF.

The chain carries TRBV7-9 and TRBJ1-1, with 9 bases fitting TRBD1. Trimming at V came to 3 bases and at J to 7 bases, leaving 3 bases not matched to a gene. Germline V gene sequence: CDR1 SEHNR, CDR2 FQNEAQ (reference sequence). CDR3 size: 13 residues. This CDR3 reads CASSFTGGGEAFF. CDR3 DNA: TGTGCCAGCAGCTTCACAGGGGGCGGTGAAGCTTTCTTT.

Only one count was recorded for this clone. CDR3 residues: CASSQFGQAGYEQYF. The CDR3, as DNA: TGCGCCAGCAGTCAATTCGGACAGGCCGGCTACGAGCAGTACTTC. V gene TRBV23-1 combines with J gene TRBJ2-7, with TRBD1 matching 7 bases. TRBV23-1 is filed as an ORF, its function uncertain. J was trimmed by 3 bases and V by 1 base; bases with no gene match: 6. This CDR3 spans 15 amino acids.

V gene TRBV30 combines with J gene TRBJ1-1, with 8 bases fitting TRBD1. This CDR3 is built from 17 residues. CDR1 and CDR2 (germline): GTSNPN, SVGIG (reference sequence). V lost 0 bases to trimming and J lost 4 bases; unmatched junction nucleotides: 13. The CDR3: CAWSVLRTGIALTEAFF. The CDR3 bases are TGTGCCTGGAGTGTACTTAGGACAGGGATCGCGCTCACTGAAGCTTTCTTT.

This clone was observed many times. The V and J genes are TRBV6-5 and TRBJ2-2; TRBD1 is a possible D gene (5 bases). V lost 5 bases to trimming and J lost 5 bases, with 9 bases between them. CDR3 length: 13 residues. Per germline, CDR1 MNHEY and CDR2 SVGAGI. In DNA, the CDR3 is TGTGCCAGCAGTACGACAGAAACCGGGGAGCTGTTTTTT. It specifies CASSTTETGELFF.

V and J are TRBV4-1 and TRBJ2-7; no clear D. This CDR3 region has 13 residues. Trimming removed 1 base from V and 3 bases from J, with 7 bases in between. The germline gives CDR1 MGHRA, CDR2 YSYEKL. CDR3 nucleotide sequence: TGCGCCAGCAGCCAAGCATCGGGCTACGAGCAGTACTTC. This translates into CASSQASGYEQYF.

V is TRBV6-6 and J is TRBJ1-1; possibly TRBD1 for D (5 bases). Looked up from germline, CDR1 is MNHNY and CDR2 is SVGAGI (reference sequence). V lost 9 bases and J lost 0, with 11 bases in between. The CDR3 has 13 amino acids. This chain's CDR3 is CASWVQVNTEAFF. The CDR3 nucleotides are TGTGCCAGTTGGGTACAGGTGAACACTGAAGCTTTCTTT.

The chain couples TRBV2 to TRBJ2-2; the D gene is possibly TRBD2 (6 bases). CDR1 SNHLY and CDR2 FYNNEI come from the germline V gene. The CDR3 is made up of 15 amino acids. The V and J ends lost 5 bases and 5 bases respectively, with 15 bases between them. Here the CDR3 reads CASSSRGGGTGELFF. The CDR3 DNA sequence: TGTGCCAGCAGTTCCCGGGGAGGTGGGACCGGGGAGCTGTTTTTT.

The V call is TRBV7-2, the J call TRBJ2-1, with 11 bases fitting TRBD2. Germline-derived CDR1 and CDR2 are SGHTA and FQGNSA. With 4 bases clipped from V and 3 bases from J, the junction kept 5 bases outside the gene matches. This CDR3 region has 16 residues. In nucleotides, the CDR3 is TGTGCCAGCAGCTCCCTAGCGGGAGGTCTCTACAATGAGCAGTTCTTC. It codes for CASSSLAGGLYNEQFF.